This T cell receptor beta chain was identified during a study of blood T cell repertoires in COVID-19. TCRdb's copy holds only in-frame clones and misses some; the assay was immunoSEQ multiplex PCR. Here the sample spans around 180,000 clones, roughly 89% being singletons. Germline assignment: CDR1 SNHLY and CDR2 FYNNEI. The CDR3 is 14 amino acids. Trimming took off 4 bases at V and 0 bases at J, with 6 bases between the two ends. Cohort placement rested on clinical history that participants reported themselves. Sequencing used PBMCs or T cells enriched from blood (not recorded which). The clonotype was recovered from a woman aged 40 to 50 with acute COVID-19. The V and J genes are TRBV2 and TRBJ1-4; D remains ambiguous. CDR3 bases: TGTGCCAGCAGTGTTACACCAACTAATGAAAAACTGTTTTTT. Protein: CASSVTPTNEKLFF.